The source of this T cell receptor beta chain is a study of regulatory T cells in long-lasting Graves disease. CDR3 length: 13 amino acids. Trimming took 1 base from V and 10 from J, leaving 11 bases between them. Germline V gives CDR1 SGHTA, CDR2 FQGNSA. Library construction for TCR beta used iRepertoire HTBI primers and Arm-PCR of CDR3 regions. Each CDR3 protein is one row after TCRdb ran MiXCR on the multiplex PCR reads. The sample carries under 300,000 distinct CDR3 sequences, 15% to 20% recorded once. The time point was: newly diagnosed GD, antithyroid drugs for less than 3 months. PBMCs were the source of the RNA used for TCR sequencing. A single count supports this clonotype. This is likely an artifact of a read error, given a far larger clone one base away. This same sample was also part of a study on T cells in Graves' hyperthyroidism and ophthalmopathy. That publication notes: Patients between 18 and 65 years old had hyperthyroidism, newly diagnosed and lasting under 2 months.

This chain connects TRBV7-2 to TRBJ2-1, with D possibly being TRBD2 (6 bases). This sequence was found in a woman younger than 45 with Graves disease. Sequences were derived from peripheral blood mononuclear cells (PBMCs), sampled at new diagnosis, from a patient treated with antithyroid drugs. CDR3 sequence: CASSLELATEQFF. CDR3 DNA: TGTGCCAGCAGCTTAGAACTAGCTACCGAGCAGTTCTTC.